The 20 T cell receptor beta chains below come from one sample, sequenced in a study of cytomegalovirus exposure and HLA in healthy donors (dated by TCRdb to 2015 to 2018). Libraries were constructed by the immunoSEQ multiplex PCR assay. The multiplex PCR relied on a mix of 60 forward primers for TCR Vbeta segments and 13 reverse primers for TCR Jbeta segments. TCRdb retrieved this table from immuneACCESS and kept in-frame rearrangements only. Not all clones are present; in checked studies, unresolved V genes account for under half, and no reason is known for the remainder. Present in this sample are around 120,000 clones, 80% of which were seen just once. The ten largest clones represent roughly 9.2% of the sample. Sample: PBMCs. The source of these receptors is a female donor in good health and CMV-seropositive.

CDR3 loop: CASSSGQGVNEQFF. The CDR3 nucleotides read TGTGCCAGCAGCTCGGGACAGGGGGTCAATGAGCAGTTCTTC. This chain joins TRBV13 and TRBJ2-1, with 11 bases aligning to TRBD1. Germline V gene sequence: CDR1 PRHDT, CDR2 FYEKMQ (reference sequence). V was clipped by 4 bases and J by 6 bases; unmatched bases: 2. The CDR3 contains 14 residues.

There are a few counts of this clone. V usage is TRBV10-3 and J usage is TRBJ2-7, with a possible D match to TRBD1 (6 bases). CDR1 is ENHRY, CDR2 SYGVKD, per germline. V was cut by 4 bases and J by 5 bases, with 15 bases left in between. The CDR3 is 14 amino acids. The CDR3 DNA reads TGTGCCATCAGTGGGCAGGGGAAAGTCGACGAGCAGTACTTC. This encodes CAISGQGKVDEQYF.

The V gene is TRBV30, the J gene TRBJ2-3, with TRBD2 as a possible D gene (5 bases). Germline V lookup: CDR1 GTSNPN, CDR2 SVGIG (reference sequence). This CDR3 contains 15 residues. V dropped 1 base and J dropped 5 bases, with 16 bases sitting between them. CDR3 DNA: TGTGCCTGGAGTGAGGCGGGCCATCCTGGAGATACGCAGTATTTT. It specifies CAWSEAGHPGDTQYF.

This chain uses TRBV5-1 with TRBJ2-6; 7 nucleotides match TRBD1. The CDR3 totals 16 residues. Trimming took 4 bases from V and 2 from J; bases not matched to a gene: 6. Germline CDR1 SGHRS, CDR2 YFSETQ. DNA of the CDR3: TGCGCCAGCAGCGTACTACAGGGGACTGGGGCCAACGTCCTGACTTTC. Translated, it gives CASSVLQGTGANVLTF. Together with reference TRBV5-1 and TRBJ2-6, the CDR3 gives the full variable domain: KAGVTQTPRYLIKTRGQQVTLSCSPISGHRSVSWYQQTPGQGLQFLFEYFSETQRNKGNFPGRFSGRQFSNSRSEMNVSTLELGDSALYLCASSVLQGTGANVLTFGAGSRLTVL.

The chain couples TRBV6-1 to TRBJ1-5; no clear D. V was pared by 11 bases and J by 3 bases, with 20 bases between. Germline V gene sequence: CDR1 MNHNS, CDR2 SASEGT. This CDR3 is 15 amino acids long. CDR3 protein: CAATLSPVLNQPQHF. The CDR3 DNA reads as TGTGCCGCAACCTTATCCCCAGTCCTCAATCAGCCCCAGCATTTT.

This clone was seen more than once but under ten times. This rearrangement joins TRBV7-9 to TRBJ2-5, with 7 bases identical to TRBD2. This CDR3 comprises 14 residues. Germline V gives CDR1 SEHNR, CDR2 FQNEAQ (reference sequence). V gave up 5 bases and J gave up 2 bases; unmatched junction bases: 5. The CDR3 coding sequence is TGTGCCAGCAGCCCCGGACTAGATCAAGAGACCCAGTACTTC. Translation: CASSPGLDQETQYF.

This chain uses TRBV19 with TRBJ1-1, with D possibly being TRBD1 (6 bases). V was cut by 4 bases and J by 6 bases, with 24 bases left in between. The CDR3 length is 17 residues. Germline V gene lookup returns CDR1 LNHDA and CDR2 SQIVND (reference sequence). CDR3 DNA: TGTGCCAGTAGTACCCGTTGGGGGACAAGAGAGACCCCTGAAGCTTTCTTT. Protein product: CASSTRWGTRETPEAFF.

The chain is built from TRBV5-4 and TRBJ1-2, with D maybe TRBD1 (5 bases). This CDR3 spans 14 amino acids. V lost 1 base to trimming and J lost 5 bases, with 12 bases between them. Germline values: CDR1 SGHNT, CDR2 YYREEE (reference sequence). CDR3 bases: TGTGCCAGCAGCTTGCCAGGTGGGGCTTATGGCTACACCTTC. Translating it yields CASSLPGGAYGYTF.

The sample holds one count of this clone. The CDR3 sequence: CASSIYSTGELFF. CDR3 coding DNA: TGTGCCAGCAGCATTTACAGCACCGGGGAGCTGTTTTTT. This rearrangement joins TRBV9 to TRBJ2-2; unclear D gene. V gave up 4 bases and J gave up 4 bases, with 8 bases separating them. Germline V gene sequence: CDR1 SGDLS, CDR2 YYNGEE. The CDR3 has 13 amino acids. Complete variable domain (other parts from reference TRBV9 and TRBJ2-2): DSGVTQTPKHLITATGQRVTLRCSPRSGDLSVYWYQQSLDQGLQFLIQYYNGEERAKGNILERFSAQQFPDLHSELNLSSLELGDSALYFCASSIYSTGELFFGEGSRLTVL.

This rearrangement joins TRBV30 to TRBJ1-3; TRBD1 is a possible D gene (6 bases). The germline V and J ends were trimmed by 1 base and 4 bases, with 17 bases remaining between them. Germline-derived CDR1 and CDR2 are GTSNPN and SVGIG (reference sequence). The CDR3 is 16 residues long. The CDR3 spells CAWSALQGLFGNTIYF. DNA for the CDR3: TGTGCCTGGAGTGCCCTACAGGGTCTCTTCGGAAACACCATATATTTT.

The J gene is TRBJ2-7, the V gene TRBV18; 8 nucleotides agree with TRBD1. V shed 2 bases, J shed 3 bases, and the junction held 0 bases outside the gene matches. In germline, CDR1 is KGHSH, CDR2 LQKENI. The CDR3 covers 13 residues. In nucleotides, the CDR3 is TGTGCCAGCTCACCAGGGACAGGCTACGAGCAGTACTTC. Its translation is CASSPGTGYEQYF.

The chain uses TRBV18 and TRBJ2-7; TRBD1 is a possible D gene (5 bases). The CDR3 loop spans 15 amino acids. V dropped 0 bases and J dropped 2 bases, with 11 bases sitting between them. Germline assignment: CDR1 KGHSH and CDR2 LQKENI. CDR3 amino acids: CASSPPQGTPYEQYF. CDR3 coding DNA: TGTGCCAGCTCACCACCCCAGGGCACCCCCTACGAGCAGTACTTC.

The chain has TRBV27 and TRBJ1-2; D not resolved. Per the germline V gene, CDR1 is MNHEY and CDR2 is SMNVEV (reference sequence). The CDR3 has 13 amino acids. Trimming stripped 3 bases from V and 5 bases from J, with 10 bases between. The CDR3 DNA reads TGTGCCAGCAGTTTTGGGCTAACTTATGGCTACACCTTC. It encodes CASSFGLTYGYTF.

The chain couples TRBV6-5 to TRBJ2-7; TRBD1 aligns across 8 bases. The trim removed 6 bases at V and 1 base at J, leaving 8 bases unmatched. Germline loops: CDR1 MNHEY, CDR2 SVGAGI. This CDR3 contains 15 residues. The CDR3 here is CASSRDRKVSYEQYF. The CDR3 DNA reads TGTGCCAGCAGCCGGGACAGGAAGGTTTCCTACGAGCAGTACTTC.

The chain recombines TRBV18 with TRBJ1-6; the D is unclear. Germline values: CDR1 KGHSH, CDR2 LQKENI. CDR3 length equals 14 residues. V was cut by 6 bases and J by 7 bases, with 13 bases left in between. The CDR3 DNA reads as TGTGCCAGCTCGCCTCCTGGAGTGAATTCACCCCTCCACTTT. Protein product: CASSPPGVNSPLHF.

The chain recombines TRBV5-1 with TRBJ1-5; D may be TRBD1 (5 bases). The V and J ends lost 4 bases and 2 bases respectively, with 10 bases between them. The CDR3 contains 14 residues. Germline V gene data show CDR1 as SGHRS and CDR2 as YFSETQ. DNA of the CDR3: TGCGCCAGCAGCCCCACAGGCGGCAATCAGCCCCAGCATTTT. Translation gives CASSPTGGNQPQHF.

The CDR3 sequence: CASSLRDSYTGELFF. DNA of the CDR3: TGTGCCAGCAGCTTGCGGGACAGCTACACCGGGGAGCTGTTTTTT. The rearrangement joins TRBV5-4 to TRBJ2-2; TRBD1 agrees at 7 bases. Germline V lookup: CDR1 SGHNT, CDR2 YYREEE (reference sequence). This CDR3 is built from 15 residues. V trimming: 1 base; J trimming: 3 bases; junction bases outside the gene matches: 3.

The rearrangement uses TRBV5-1 and TRBJ2-2; the D gene is possibly TRBD2 (5 bases). The CDR3 loop spans 16 amino acids. V was clipped by 0 bases and J by 1 base, with 10 bases between them. Germline CDR1 SGHRS, CDR2 YFSETQ. CDR3 loop: CASSLGVRENTGELFF. Written as DNA, the CDR3 is TGCGCCAGCAGCTTGGGGGTACGGGAGAACACCGGGGAGCTGTTTTTT.

The gene calls are TRBV27 and TRBJ1-5, with 11 bases matching TRBD1. The CDR3 is made up of 16 amino acids. V trimming: 0 bases; J trimming: 6 bases; junction bases outside the gene matches: 4. Germline V gives CDR1 MNHEY, CDR2 SMNVEV (reference sequence). CDR3 sequence: CASSLSGQGVGQPQHF. CDR3 bases: TGTGCCAGCAGTTTATCGGGACAGGGGGTCGGTCAGCCCCAGCATTTT.

The chain has TRBV7-9 and TRBJ2-1, with D possibly matching TRBD2 (5 bases). The V and J ends lost 3 bases and 9 bases respectively, with 15 bases between them. CDR3 length: 14 amino acids. Germline values: CDR1 SEHNR, CDR2 FQNEAQ (reference sequence). CDR3 residues: CASSFQRTRGEQFF. The CDR3 DNA reads as TGTGCCAGCAGCTTTCAGAGGACCCGGGGTGAGCAGTTCTTC.